This TCR beta chain originates from a study of human CD4 T cells and Enterobacteriaceae (dated by TCRdb to 2020 to 2021). Results the study describes overall, beyond this receptor: The reactivity of ex vivo clonotypes was inferred solely by matching the nucleotide sequences of those clonotypes to CFSE-low cultures from the same donors. Compared with specific clonotypes, broadly cross-reactive clonotypes seemed more expanded ex vivo, with about 55% of the 19 and about 60% of the roughly 30 falling in the top 5%.

After removal of 4 bases from V and 2 bases from J, the junction retains 9 bases not matched to a gene. Taken from the germline V gene, the CDR1 and CDR2 loops are MNHEY and SVGAGI. The CDR3 contains 16 residues, cysteine and phenylalanine counted. Only the CDR3 region is kept as DNA, spanning 48 bases read in frame from base 1. Deep-level sequencing was performed on ex vivo total memory CD4+ samples, with a detection sensitivity of one cell in 200,000. Genomic DNA was extracted from cell pellets with the QIAamp DNA Micro Kit, and its quantity and purity were checked by spectrophotometry. The immunoSEQ multiplex PCR assay was used to amplify TCR Vbeta CDR3 regions. The amplicons were sequenced on the Illumina HiSeq platform. The retrieved sequences were 87 nucleotides in length and included the CDR3 region. Turning to the authors' computational methods: A clonotype was defined as a unique productive TCR Vbeta nucleotide sequence, quantified by productive template frequency from ImmunoSEQ Analyzer V3.0. A threshold set at the top 5th percentile of each frequency-ranked repertoire was used to define expanded clonotypes. Repertoire overlap was computed as Chao-Jaccard with the R package fossil and visualized by nonmetric multidimensional scaling with the R package MASS. Entries here come from immuneACCESS through TCRdb and include only in-frame sequences with V and J called. Some clones fail to appear in such tables; in the studies checked, an unresolved V gene covers under half of the shortfall, and the cause of the remainder is unknown. V, J and clone size are taken as reported in that table, and D and trimming were inferred from the DNA itself. The table for this sample lists some 29,000 clones; approximately 84% of them were counted only once. Roughly 1.8% of the sample rests with the top ten.

Note on this clone: Its target antigen remains unknown. The input lacks base qualities; no much larger clone sits a single base away.

Memory CD4+ T cells were FACS-sorted on a FACSAria III to over 95% purity as all CD4+ cells other than CD45RA+CCR7+CD95- naive cells. Blood from healthy donors was obtained from blood donation centers in Switzerland. Total CD4+ T cells and monocytes were enriched by positive selection with CD4 and CD14 magnetic microbeads. CD8+, CD14+, CD16+, CD56+, CD19+ and CD25-bright cells were excluded prior to sorting. In a couple of blood donors, total memory CD4+ T cells were sequenced directly ex vivo to assess in vivo expansion of bacteria-reactive clonotypes. Peripheral blood mononuclear cells were isolated from donor blood using Ficoll-Paque Plus.

Material for sequencing was memory CD4+ T cells from blood. The sample's cell subset or site label, decoded: total memory CD4 T cells sorted directly ex vivo, unstimulated. The V gene is TRBV6-5 and the J gene is TRBJ2-3, with 7 bases matching TRBD2. This clonotype was obtained from a human donor in good health. CDR3 sequence: CASSLAGGGNTDTQYF. The nucleotides are TGTGCCAGCAGTTTAGCGGGCGGCGGGAACACAGATACGCAGTATTTT.